This TCR beta chain appears in the sequencing data of a study of T cells in Graves' hyperthyroidism and ophthalmopathy. General study results and limits: From stable hyperthyroidism, ophthalmopathy was set apart by a 13 V-J model. Model-based prediction identified ophthalmopathy a median about 7 months prior to its onset.

TCR beta CDR3 regions were amplified from RNA. During a first-round RT-PCR of the TCR CDR3, the HTBI primer set was used. In TCRdb, the multiplex PCR reads were re-called with MiXCR into one record per CDR3 protein. The sample gives around 540,000 distinct CDR3 sequences, roughly 50% of which show up once; just over 8% is in the top ten. On the basis of clinical symptoms, serum thyroxine and TRAb, thyroid ultrasound and orbital computed tomography, diagnoses were made. Notes on this clonotype: Its antigen is still unknown.

The CDR3 spans 13 residues. V was pared by 5 bases and J by 3 bases, with 10 bases between. Germline loops: CDR1 MNHNY, CDR2 SVGAGI (reference sequence). This receptor was taken from a woman aged 18-29 years with Graves' hyperthyroidism. J is TRBJ1-1 and V is TRBV6-6; D is unresolved. The sample taken for sequencing was peripheral blood or thyroid tissue (not recorded which). As DNA, the CDR3 is TGTGCCAGCAGTGATAACGGTTACACTGAAGCTTTCTTT. It specifies CASSDNGYTEAFF.